Listed below are T cell receptor beta chains from one sample, sequenced in a study of blood T cell repertoires in COVID-19. Method: immunoSEQ multiplex PCR; TCRdb's copy keeps in-frame clones and lacks some. Seen here are 250,000 to 300,000 clones, around 81% observed once, and the top ten hold 2.5% to 3%. Sequenced input: peripheral blood. These receptor sequences come from an older woman with active or convalescent COVID-19. Each CDR3 is given with its conserved first and last residue. The order of the fields is V gene, J gene, clone size, D gene, CDR3 DNA, CDR3 protein. The D gene is left open where the match is weak. Clone size is not always given. Where it is, it says once, few, many or a class for expanded clones.

TRBV10-3	TRBJ2-2	NA	NA	TGTGCCATCAGTGAGAGAGGGGGAAACACCGGGGAGCTGTTTTTT	CAISERGGNTGELFF
TRBV6-5	TRBJ1-2	NA	NA	TGTGCCAGCAGGAGCGACGGGGTCTATGGCTACACCTTC	CASRSDGVYGYTF
TRBV7-9	TRBJ2-7	NA	NA	TGTGCCAGCAGCTTATTTCCGCCGGGGAACGAGCAGTACTTC	CASSLFPPGNEQYF
TRBV7-2	TRBJ1-6	few	NA	TGTGCCAGCAGCTTATTCAGGGGCAAATCACCCCTCCACTTT	CASSLFRGKSPLHF
TRBV29-1	TRBJ2-1	NA	TRBD2	TGCAGCGCCGAGGGGCTAGCGGCCAATGAGCAGTTCTTC	CSAEGLAANEQFF
TRBV3-1/TRBV3-2	TRBJ1-3	NA	NA	TGTGCCAGCAGCCAAGGGTGGTGGCGGGGAAACACCATATATTTT	CASSQGWWRGNTIYF
TRBV11-3	TRBJ2-3	NA	NA	TGTGCCAGCAGTCCCGGGATCTTGCCCACAGATACGCAGTATTTT	CASSPGILPTDTQYF
TRBV27	TRBJ2-7	NA	TRBD1	TGTGCCAGCAGGGACCTGACAGGGCCTTCCTACGAGCAGTACTTC	CASRDLTGPSYEQYF
TRBV4-1	TRBJ1-2	once	NA	TGCGCCAGCAGCCAAGGGTCAGGGAACAACTATGGCTACACCTTC	CASSQGSGNNYGYTF
TRBV27	TRBJ1-2	NA	NA	TGTGCCAGCAGTTTTAGGAGGAACTATGGCTACACCTTC	CASSFRRNYGYTF
TRBV5-4	TRBJ2-5	NA	NA	TGTGCCAGCAGCTTGGGCCTAGCGTCTGACGGGGAGACCCAGTACTTC	CASSLGLASDGETQYF
TRBV12-5	TRBJ1-4	NA	NA	TGTGCTAGTGGTTTGATACAGGGCTGGGGAAAACTGTTTTTT	CASGLIQGWGKLFF
TRBV11-2	TRBJ2-3	NA	TRBD1	TGTGCCAGCAGCCGGGCCGGGACAGGGCTAACAGATACGCAGTATTTT	CASSRAGTGLTDTQYF
TRBV27	TRBJ2-7	NA	TRBD1	TGTGCCAGCAGTTTATCTTATGCCCGGACAGGGGAAGGGGAGCAGTACTTC	CASSLSYARTGEGEQYF
TRBV2	TRBJ1-2	NA	TRBD1	TGTGCCAGGACAGGGGAGGTTTATGGCTACACCTTC	CARTGEVYGYTF
TRBV3-1/TRBV3-2	TRBJ1-4	NA	TRBD1	TGTGCCAGCAGCCAGGGGGGGACAGGAGCCTTTGCAACTAATGAAAAACTGTTTTTT	CASSQGGTGAFATNEKLFF
TRBV12-3/TRBV12-4	TRBJ1-1	NA	NA	TGTGCCAGCACCAAGGGGATGGGGACTGAAGCTTTCTTT	CASTKGMGTEAFF
TRBV7-8	TRBJ2-2	few	NA	TGTGCCAGCAGCCGATCTATTTCTGGGGAGCTGTTTTTT	CASSRSISGELFF
TRBV10-3	TRBJ1-4	NA	NA	TGTGCCACCGAGACAGAGATTGAAAAACTGTTTTTT	CATETEIEKLFF
TRBV2	TRBJ2-7	NA	NA	TGTGCCAGCAGTGAACAGGGGCTCGAGCAGTACTTC	CASSEQGLEQYF
TRBV4-1	TRBJ1-1	NA	NA	TGCGCCAGCAGCCAAGAGGGGGCGAGAAAAGACACTGAAGCTTTCTTT	CASSQEGARKDTEAFF
TRBV6-6	TRBJ1-6	NA	TRBD1	TGTGCCAGCAGTCCCATTTTGGACAGGGGGCTTTATAATCCACCCCTCCACTTT	CASSPILDRGLYNPPLHF
TRBV4-1	TRBJ2-1	NA	NA	TGCGCCAGCAGCCAAGAAGAAAGCGGACCTTACAATGAGCAGTTCTTC	CASSQEESGPYNEQFF
TRBV7-2	TRBJ1-2	NA	NA	TGTGCCAGCAGTCTATTGGAGGGGAACTATGGCTACACCTTC	CASSLLEGNYGYTF
TRBV29-1	TRBJ1-2	NA	TRBD1	TGCAGCGTGTCAGGAAGGACAGGGGAATCCAGTGGCTACACCTTC	CSVSGRTGESSGYTF
TRBV7-9	TRBJ1-3	NA	NA	TGTGCCAGCAGCTTAAGCCGGACAGGAAACACCATATATTTT	CASSLSRTGNTIYF
TRBV5-1	TRBJ1-3	once	NA	TGCGCCAGCAGCTTGGCCCAGGGTTCTGGAAACACCATATATTTT	CASSLAQGSGNTIYF
TRBV7-3	TRBJ2-1	NA	TRBD2	TGTGCCAGCAGCTTGACCGAACCGGGACTAGCGGGGGAGCTTGAGCAGTTCTTC	CASSLTEPGLAGELEQFF
TRBV16	TRBJ2-3	NA	NA	TGTGCCAGCAGCGAATCCCAGAAGCGTGATACGCAGTATTTT	CASSESQKRDTQYF
TRBV2	TRBJ2-3	NA	NA	TGTGCCAGCAGTGAGGGGCGGGGGCCCACAGATACGCAGTATTTT	CASSEGRGPTDTQYF
TRBV2	TRBJ1-1	NA	NA	TGTGCCAGCAGGGGTGACACCTGGCGGAACACTGAAGCTTTCTTT	CASRGDTWRNTEAFF
TRBV4-1	TRBJ2-3	NA	TRBD2	TGCGCCAGCAACCCTAGCGGGGGCTCTCGTGATACGCAGTATTTT	CASNPSGGSRDTQYF
TRBV7-9	TRBJ2-2	NA	TRBD2	TGTGCCAGCAGCCCCCCTTCTAGCGGGGGGGTGACCGGGGAGCTGTTTTTT	CASSPPSSGGVTGELFF
TRBV7-2	TRBJ2-1	NA	NA	TGTGCCAGCAGCCGCGACGGGAAAACGTGGGGTGAGCAGTTCTTC	CASSRDGKTWGEQFF
TRBV4-3	TRBJ2-7	NA	TRBD2	TGCGCCAGCAGCCAAGAGGTAGCGGGGGGCTACGAGCAGTACTTC	CASSQEVAGGYEQYF
TRBV21-1	TRBJ2-7	few	NA	TGTGCCAGCAGCAAGAGGACTAGCGGCGACGAGCAGTACTTC	CASSKRTSGDEQYF
TRBV19	TRBJ1-1	NA	NA	TGTGCCAGTAGTATTGCGGAGGGTTCGGCTGGGGAGCTTTTCTTT	CASSIAEGSAGELFF
TRBV5-1	TRBJ2-7	NA	NA	TGCGCCAGCAGCTCGGGGGGACAGGACGCCTACGAGCAGTACTTC	CASSSGGQDAYEQYF
TRBV7-3	TRBJ2-5	once	NA	TGTGCCAGCAGCCCCGGGACTCTAGAGACCCAGTACTTC	CASSPGTLETQYF
TRBV6-1	TRBJ2-4	few	NA	TGTGCCAGCAGATTGACAGGAAATAACATTCAGTACTTC	CASRLTGNNIQYF
TRBV2	TRBJ1-6	NA	NA	TGTGCCAGCAGTGATAGCTCGAGAAACTATAATTCACCCCTCCACTTT	CASSDSSRNYNSPLHF
TRBV28	TRBJ1-5	NA	TRBD1	TGTGCCAGCAGCCTGGGACAGGGTTTTCGTCAGCCCCAGCATTTT	CASSLGQGFRQPQHF
TRBV5-4	TRBJ2-3	once	NA	TGTGCCAGCAGTCCGGACTCCGCTAGCACAGATACGCAGTATTTT	CASSPDSASTDTQYF
TRBV27	TRBJ2-2	NA	NA	TGTGCCAGCACCTCATGGGGCCCATTAGGCACCGGGGAGCTGTTTTTT	CASTSWGPLGTGELFF
TRBV15	TRBJ1-2	NA	NA	TGTGCCACCAGCAGAGATAGGGAGAACTATGGCTACACCTTC	CATSRDRENYGYTF
TRBV6-5	TRBJ2-5	NA	NA	TGTGCCAGCAGGACAGAAGAGACCCAGTACTTC	CASRTEETQYF
TRBV7-2	TRBJ1-5	NA	NA	TGTGCCAGCAGCCCCCTTTGGAGATCGGGGGGATATAGCAATCAGCCCCAGCATTTT	CASSPLWRSGGYSNQPQHF
TRBV4-3	TRBJ2-1	NA	TRBD2	TGCGCCAGCAGCCAAGATCTGGTTCTAGCGGATAATGAGCAGTTCTTC	CASSQDLVLADNEQFF